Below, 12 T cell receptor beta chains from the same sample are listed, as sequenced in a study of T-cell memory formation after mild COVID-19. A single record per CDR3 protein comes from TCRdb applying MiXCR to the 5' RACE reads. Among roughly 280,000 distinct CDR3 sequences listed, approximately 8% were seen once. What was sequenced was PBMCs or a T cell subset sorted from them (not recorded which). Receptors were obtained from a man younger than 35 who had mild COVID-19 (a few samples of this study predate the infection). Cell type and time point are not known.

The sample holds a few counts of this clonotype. CDR3 region: CASSSPRRQKTDTQYF. The CDR3 bases are TGCGCCAGCAGCTCCCCTAGGCGGCAGAAGACAGATACGCAGTATTTT. The V and J genes are TRBV5-1 and TRBJ2-3; no clear D. CDR1 SGHRS and CDR2 YFSETQ come from the germline V gene. This CDR3 has 16 amino acids. V lost 3 bases to trimming and J lost 3 bases, with 17 bases between them.

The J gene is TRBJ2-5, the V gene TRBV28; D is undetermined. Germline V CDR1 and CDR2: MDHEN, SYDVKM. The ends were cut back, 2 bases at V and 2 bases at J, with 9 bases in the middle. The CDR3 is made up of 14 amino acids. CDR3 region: CASSLPHRQETQYF. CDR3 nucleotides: TGTGCCAGCAGTTTACCCCACAGACAAGAGACCCAGTACTTC.

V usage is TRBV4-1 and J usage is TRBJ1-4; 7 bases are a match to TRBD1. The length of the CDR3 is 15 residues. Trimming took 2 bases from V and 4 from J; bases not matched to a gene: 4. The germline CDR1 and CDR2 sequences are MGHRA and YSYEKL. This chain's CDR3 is CASSQPGQNNEKLFF. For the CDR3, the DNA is TGCGCCAGCAGCCAACCGGGACAGAATAATGAAAAACTGTTTTTT.

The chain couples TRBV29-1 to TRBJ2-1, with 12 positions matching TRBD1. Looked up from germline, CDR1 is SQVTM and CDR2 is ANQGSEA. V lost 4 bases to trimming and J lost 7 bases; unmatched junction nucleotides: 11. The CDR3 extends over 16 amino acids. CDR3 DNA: TGCAGCGTTGTAGTACGGGGACAGGGGGCTTGGAATGAGCAGTTCTTC. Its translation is CSVVVRGQGAWNEQFF.

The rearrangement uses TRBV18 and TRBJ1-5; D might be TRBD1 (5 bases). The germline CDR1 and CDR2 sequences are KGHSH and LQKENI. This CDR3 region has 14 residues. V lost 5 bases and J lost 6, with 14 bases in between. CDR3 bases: TGTGCCAGCTCAGAGGGACGTAAGAGTCAGCCCCAGCATTTT. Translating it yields CASSEGRKSQPQHF. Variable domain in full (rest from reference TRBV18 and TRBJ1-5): NAGVMQNPRHLVRRRGQEARLRCSPMKGHSHVYWYRQLPEEGLKFMVYLQKENIIDESGMPKERFSAEFPKEGPSILRIQQVVRGDSAAYFCASSEGRKSQPQHFGDGTRLSIL.

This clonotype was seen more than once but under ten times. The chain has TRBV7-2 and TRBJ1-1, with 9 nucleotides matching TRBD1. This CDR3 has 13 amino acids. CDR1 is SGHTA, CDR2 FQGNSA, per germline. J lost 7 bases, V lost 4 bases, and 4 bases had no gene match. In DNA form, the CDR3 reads TGTGCCAGCAGCTATAACAGGGGGCTTGAAGCTTTCTTT. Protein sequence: CASSYNRGLEAFF.

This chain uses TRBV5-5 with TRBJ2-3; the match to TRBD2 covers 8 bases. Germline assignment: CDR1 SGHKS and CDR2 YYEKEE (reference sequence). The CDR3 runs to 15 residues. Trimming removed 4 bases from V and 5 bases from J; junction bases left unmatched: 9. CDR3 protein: CASSVTGTRGDTQYF. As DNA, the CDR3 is TGTGCCAGCAGCGTTACCGGGACTAGAGGAGATACGCAGTATTTT.

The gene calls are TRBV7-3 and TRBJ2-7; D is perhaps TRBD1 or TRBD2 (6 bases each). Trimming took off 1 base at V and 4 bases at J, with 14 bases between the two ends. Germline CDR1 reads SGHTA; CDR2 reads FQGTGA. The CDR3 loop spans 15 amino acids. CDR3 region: CASSLKSGGTYEQYF. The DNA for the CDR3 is TGTGCCAGCAGCTTAAAATCCGGGGGCACGTACGAGCAGTACTTC.

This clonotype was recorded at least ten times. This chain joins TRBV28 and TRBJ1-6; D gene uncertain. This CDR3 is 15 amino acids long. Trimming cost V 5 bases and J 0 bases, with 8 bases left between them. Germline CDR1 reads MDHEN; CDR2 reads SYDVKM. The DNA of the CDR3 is TGTGCCAGCAGTCTTTTGAGCTCCTATAATTCACCCCTCCACTTT. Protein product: CASSLLSSYNSPLHF.

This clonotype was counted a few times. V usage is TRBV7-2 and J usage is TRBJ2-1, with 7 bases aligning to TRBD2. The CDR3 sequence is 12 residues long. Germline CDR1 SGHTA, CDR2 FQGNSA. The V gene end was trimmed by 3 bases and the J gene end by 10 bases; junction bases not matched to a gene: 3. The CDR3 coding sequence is TGTGCCAGCAGCTTCGGGGGGTGGGAGCAGTTCTTC. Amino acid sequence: CASSFGGWEQFF.

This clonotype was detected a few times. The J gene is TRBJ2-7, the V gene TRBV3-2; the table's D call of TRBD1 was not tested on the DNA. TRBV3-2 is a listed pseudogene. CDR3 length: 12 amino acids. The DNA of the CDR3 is TGTGCGGAGCAGGGACAGGGTTACGAGCAGTACGTC. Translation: CAEQGQGYEQYV.

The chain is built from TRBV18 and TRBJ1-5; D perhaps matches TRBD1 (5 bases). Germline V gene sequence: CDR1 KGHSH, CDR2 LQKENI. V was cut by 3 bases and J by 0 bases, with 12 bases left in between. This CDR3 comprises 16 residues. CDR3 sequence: CASSPEGRTSNQPQHF. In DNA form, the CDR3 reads TGTGCCAGCTCACCCGAGGGACGGACTAGCAATCAGCCCCAGCATTTT.